This TCR beta chain was found in a study of shared clonotypes between healthy human individuals. As to this clone: Its antigen remains unknown.

V lost 1 base and J 1 base, leaving 14 bases between the germline ends. Germline values: CDR1 MDHEN, CDR2 SYDVKM. CDR3 size: 17 residues. General observations from the study: Blood was the sole source, and tissue repertoires probably differ. In having few donors, the study represented limited genetic and exposure-history diversity.

Sorted-subset replicate PCR reactions contained 200 to 250 ng DNA, corresponding to some 28,000 T cell genomes. TCRdb keeps only in-frame clones here, not all; method: immunoSEQ multiplex PCR. This sample yields 2.3 million or so clones, of which 90% to 95% are seen a single time; 0.39% belongs to the top ten. This sequence originates from a man aged 18-30 years in good health. Some clones in this sample may be carry-over from other donors' samples. V and J are TRBV28 and TRBJ1-5, with D unresolved. The sample was naive CD4+ T cells from PBMCs. The subset here: CD45RA+ positively selected. CDR3 sequence reads: CASSLLVGPGSNQPQHF. CDR3 DNA sequence: TGTGCCAGCAGTTTATTGGTTGGGCCGGGGAGCAATCAGCCCCAGCATTTT.